This TCR beta chain came from a study of T-cell reconstitution after alpha-beta-depleted transplantation in children. Study outcomes and limitations: T-cell counts and diversity were attributed mostly to newly produced T cells one year after transplant. Roughly two months post-transplant, alpha-beta T cells reportedly originated from several hundred graft clones that had expanded.

A library of TCRbeta sequences, prepared with unique molecular identifiers, was generated. In TCRdb, the PCR reads were re-called with MiXCR into one record per CDR3 protein. The data hold roughly 200,000 distinct CDR3 sequences, with approximately 11% observed a single time. This clonotype has a count of ten or more. Antigen: not known. V was trimmed by 2 bases and J by 0 bases, leaving 11 bases between them. The CDR3 runs 16 residues. Germline lookup yields CDR1 SGHTA and CDR2 FQGNSA. The J gene is TRBJ2-1, the V gene TRBV7-2; possibly TRBD1 or TRBD2 for D (5 bases each). The sequences come from PBMCs, collected before TCRalphabeta/CD19-depleted stem cell transplant. This sequence originates from a child less than two years old with acute myeloid leukemia, due to receive a stem cell transplant. DNA for the CDR3: TGTGCCAGCAGCTTAATCTGGGGGAGCTCCTACAATGAGCAGTTCTTC. Amino acid sequence: CASSLIWGSSYNEQFF. Full variable domain (remainder filled in from reference TRBV7-2 and TRBJ2-1): GAGVSQSPSNKVTEKGKDVELRCDPISGHTALYWYRQSLGQGLEFLIYFQGNSAPDKSGLPSDRFSAERTGGSVSTLTIQRTQQEDSAVYLCASSLIWGSSYNEQFFGPGTRLTVL.